These T cell receptor beta chains were read from a single sample in a study of shared clonotypes between healthy human individuals. TCRdb keeps only in-frame clones here, not all; method: immunoSEQ multiplex PCR. The sample includes roughly 530,000 clones, 90% to 96% of them seen just once. The sequencing sample was made of naive CD4+ T cells sorted from blood. These receptors came from a woman in her thirties in good health. The CDR3 runs from the conserved cysteine through the conserved F or W. The order of the fields is clone size, J gene, D gene, V gene, CDR3 DNA, CDR3 protein. The D gene is left open where the match is weak. Size is stated for part of the rows, as once, few or many counts, or as a class when the clone is expanded.

few TRBJ1-2 NA TRBV29-1 TGCAGCGTCGGCTATGGCTTTACCCACTATGGCTACACCTTC CSVGYGFTHYGYTF
NA TRBJ1-2 NA TRBV20-1 TGCAGTGCTAGAGCCGCTGGCTACACCTTC CSARAAGYTF
NA TRBJ1-2 NA TRBV7-9 TGTGCCAGCAGCTTAGAAGGAAAGCGAGGCTATGGCTACACCTTC CASSLEGKRGYGYTF
NA TRBJ2-7 TRBD2 TRBV6-5 TGTGCCAGCAGTTACTCGAGCGGGACCCTATACGAGCAGTACTTC CASSYSSGTLYEQYF
NA TRBJ2-7 TRBD2 TRBV28 TGTGCCAGCAGCAAAAAAAGGACTAGCGGGAGGTACTCCTACGAGCAGTACTTC CASSKKRTSGRYSYEQYF
NA TRBJ2-6 TRBD2 TRBV4-2 TGTGCCAGCAGCCAAGATTCTAGCGGGACCGGGGCCAACGTCCTGACTTTC CASSQDSSGTGANVLTF
NA TRBJ1-2 NA TRBV20-1 TGCAGTGTCCAGGGCAGAAGGGGCTACACCTTC CSVQGRRGYTF
NA TRBJ1-1 NA TRBV5-1 TGCGCCAGCAGCTTCCGGGGGCAGGGCACTGAAGCTTTCTTT CASSFRGQGTEAFF
NA TRBJ1-3 NA TRBV9 TGTGCCAGCAGCGTAGTTGTGGGCTTTGGAAACACCATATATTTT CASSVVVGFGNTIYF
NA TRBJ1-3 TRBD1 TRBV15 TGTGCCACCAGCAGCGGGACAGGGAGTGGAAACACCATATATTTT CATSSGTGSGNTIYF
NA TRBJ2-5 NA TRBV2 TGTGCCAGCGGGTGGACACAAGAGACCCAGTACTTC CASGWTQETQYF
NA TRBJ2-3 TRBD2 TRBV11-3 TGTGCCAGCAGCTGGGGACTAGCGAGCACAGATACGCAGTATTTT CASSWGLASTDTQYF
NA TRBJ2-7 NA TRBV5-1 TGCGCCACCAAGGGGATTGGGAGCGTGCCCGGGTCCCCCTACGAGCAGTACTTC CATKGIGSVPGSPYEQYF
NA TRBJ2-7 NA TRBV11-2 TGTGCCAGCAGCTTAGAGTTCGGGAGCTACGAGCAGTACTTC CASSLEFGSYEQYF
NA TRBJ2-7 NA TRBV6-1 TGTGCCAGCAGTGAAGAGGTGCCACCCTACGAGCAGTACTTC CASSEEVPPYEQYF
NA TRBJ2-1 TRBD2 TRBV7-9 TGTGCCAGCAGCTTTCGAGCGGGAGGGCTCGGTGAGCAGTTCTTC CASSFRAGGLGEQFF
once TRBJ2-3 NA TRBV18 TGTGCCAGCTCACCACCTCGAGACGGCCGCACAGATACGCAGTATTTT CASSPPRDGRTDTQYF
NA TRBJ1-3 NA TRBV28 TGTGCCAGCAGCTCAGACCTGGCTTCTGGAAACACCATATATTTT CASSSDLASGNTIYF
NA TRBJ1-2 NA TRBV5-1 TGCGCCAGCAGCTTGGTGTCGGCAGGGGTGGGCTATGGCTACACCTTC CASSLVSAGVGYGYTF
NA TRBJ1-1 NA TRBV19 TGTGCCAGTAGTATAACCCCCGATTCGGACACTGAAGCTTTCTTT CASSITPDSDTEAFF
NA TRBJ2-1 NA TRBV29-1 TGCAGCGTTCATCCCTTAGGTGGGGGGTCTTACAATGAGCAGTTCTTC CSVHPLGGGSYNEQFF
few TRBJ1-2 TRBD1 TRBV28 TGTGCCAGCAGGACAGGGTTTAACTATGGCTACACCTTC CASRTGFNYGYTF
NA TRBJ1-2 TRBD1 TRBV9 TGTGCCAGCAGCCTGGGACAGGGGTCGGCGGGCTACACCTTC CASSLGQGSAGYTF
NA TRBJ1-2 NA TRBV29-1 TGCAGCGTTGATGGGGACCTCTATGAGAGCTACACCTTC CSVDGDLYESYTF
NA TRBJ2-1 NA TRBV7-2 TGTGCCAGCAGCCGGGACCCTGGAGTCCACAATGAGCAGTTCTTC CASSRDPGVHNEQFF
NA TRBJ2-4 TRBD1 TRBV28 TGTGCCAGCGGCGCCGGGACAGGGAACATTCAGTACTTC CASGAGTGNIQYF
few TRBJ2-7 TRBD1 TRBV29-1 TGCAGCGCGGACAGGGGTAACTACGAGCAGTACTTC CSADRGNYEQYF